These T cell receptor beta chains were read from a single sample in a study of tumor-infiltrating lymphocytes in primary liver carcinoma. TCRdb used MiXCR to reprocess the multiplex PCR reads, holding one entry per CDR3 protein. The profile shows 150,000 to 200,000 distinct CDR3 sequences, about 60% of them singletons. The sequenced sample was peripheral blood. All receptors derive from a man aged 35 to 55 with primary liver carcinoma and hepatitis B virus infection. Each CDR3 is given with its conserved first and last residue. A D gene is named only where the DNA matches it firmly. Size is omitted from some rows. Given values are once, few, many or a class for expanded clones.

size | D | J | V | CDR3 | DNA
- | - | TRBJ2-2 | TRBV11-3 | CASSLDIGTGELVF | TGTGCCAGCAGCTTAGATATCGGCACCGGGGAGCTGGTTTTT
- | - | TRBJ2-3 | TRBV4-2 | CASSKGRESTDTQYF | TGTGCCAGCAGCAAAGGACGTGAAAGCACAGATACGCAGTATTTT
few | TRBD1 | TRBJ2-7 | TRBV6-6 | CASKMTGQSYEQYF | TGTGCCAGCAAAATGACGGGACAGAGCTACGAGCAGTACTTC
- | - | TRBJ2-2 | TRBV12-5 | CASGTQGQTGELFF | TGTGCTAGTGGTACCCAAGGACAGACCGGGGAGCTGTTTTTT
- | - | TRBJ2-7 | TRBV11-2 | CASTLGDISYEQYF | TGTGCCAGCACCTTGGGTGACATCTCCTACGAGCAGTATTTC
few | - | TRBJ2-5 | TRBV6-5 | CASNTGAQETQYF | TGTGCCAGCAATACCGGGGCCCAAGAGACCCAGTACTTC
- | - | TRBJ1-3 | TRBV30 | CAFCGTTGNTIYF | TGTGCCTTTTGTGGGACAACTGGAAACACCATATATTTT
- | TRBD2 | TRBJ2-7 | TRBV5-6 | CAISLGGGLAGAFYEQYF | TGTGCCATCAGTTTGGGGGGGGGACTAGCGGGAGCCTTCTACGAGCAGTACTTC
many | - | TRBJ2-1 | TRBV11-2 | CASRPRDKVVF | TGTGCCAGCAGGCCGCGGGACAAAGTGGTCTTC
- | - | TRBJ2-4 | TRBV5-6 | CASSLLDGLKNIRYF | TGTGCCAGCAGCTTGTTGGACGGCCTCAAAAACATTCGGTACTTC
few | - | TRBJ2-5 | TRBV6-6 | CASSGGGPQETQYF | TGTGCCAGCAGTGGGGGAGGCCCCCAAGAGACCCAGTACTTC
- | TRBD2 | TRBJ2-4 | TRBV4-2 | CASSQDSQAGGAKNIQYF | TGTGCCAGCAGCCAAGATAGTCAAGCGGGAGGAGCCAAAAACATTCAGTACTTC
- | TRBD1 | TRBJ2-7 | TRBV12-3/TRBV12-4 | CASSGGTGGYEQYF | TGTGCCAGCAGTGGAGGGACAGGGGGATACGAGCAGTACTTC
- | TRBD1 | TRBJ2-7 | TRBV6-6 | CASSSFRQGPYEQNF | TGTGCCAGCAGCTCCTTTCGACAGGGTCCCTACGAGCAGAACTTC
many | TRBD2 | TRBJ2-7 | TRBV11-2 | CASSRGGESYEQYF | TGTGCCAGCAGCCGGGGGGGGGAGTCCTACGAGCAGTACTTC
few | - | TRBJ1-1 | TRBV4-1 | CASSQTVNTEAFF | TGCGCCAGCAGCCAGACGGTGAACACTGAAGCTTTCTTT
- | TRBD2 | TRBJ2-1 | TRBV28 | CASSSNGASGPFNEQFF | TGTGCCAGCAGTTCCAACGGGGCTAGCGGGCCCTTCAATGAGCAGTTCTTC
- | TRBD2 | TRBJ2-7 | TRBV14 | CASSLSSGSDEQCF | TGTGCCAGCAGCCTCTCTAGCGGGAGCGACGAGCAGTGCTTC
- | - | TRBJ1-1 | TRBV6-5 | CASSLSGTNTEAFF | TGTGCCAGCAGTTTGAGCGGGACGAACACTGAAGCTTTCTTT
few | - | TRBJ1-2 | TRBV6-6 | CASSPPYGYTF | TGTGCCAGCTCCCCACCCTATGGCTACACCTTC
- | - | TRBJ2-7 | TRBV29-1 | CSASEGAYGEQYF | TGCAGCGCTTCGGAGGGGGCGTATGGGGAGCAGTACTTC
- | - | TRBJ2-2 | TRBV11-3 | CASSPYVGELCF | TGTGCCAGCAGCCCTTACGTCGGGGAGCTGTGTTTT
- | TRBD1 | TRBJ2-3 | TRBV6-5 | CASSLGTGSTDTQYF | TGTGCCAGCAGTTTGGGGACAGGAAGCACAGATACGCAGTATTTT
- | TRBD2 | TRBJ2-7 | TRBV10-1 | CASSESTAGGIYEQYF | TGCGCCAGCAGTGAGTCGACTGCGGGGGGCATCTACGAGCAGTACTTC
once | TRBD2 | TRBJ2-3 | TRBV4-1 | CACSQDYASGDTDTQCF | TGCGCCTGTAGCCAAGATTATGCTAGCGGAGACACAGATACGCAGTGTTTT
few | TRBD1 | TRBJ2-3 | TRBV7-9 | CASSKTGATDTQYF | TGTGCCAGCAGCAAAACAGGGGCCACAGATACGCAGTATTTT
- | TRBD2 | TRBJ2-3 | TRBV6-5 | CTSNRLAGADTQYF | TGTACCAGCAACCGACTAGCGGGAGCTGATACGCAGTATTTT
once | - | TRBJ2-7 | TRBV11-2 | CVSSVGPGEQYF | TGTGTCAGCAGTGTAGGCCCTGGGGAGCAGTATTTC
- | - | TRBJ2-1 | TRBV29-1 | CSVEIGESYNEQFF | TGCAGCGTTGAAATAGGGGAGTCATACAATGAGCAGTTCTTC
many | - | TRBJ2-1 | TRBV4-2 | CASSQVTSGQFF | TGTGCCAGCAGCCAAGTCACGAGCGGGCAGTTCTTC
- | TRBD2 | TRBJ2-7 | TRBV2 | CATLGTSAYEQYF | TGTGCCACCCTCGGGACTAGCGCCTACGAGCAGTACTTC
- | - | TRBJ2-1 | TRBV5-1 | CASSPKGGVNNEQFF | TGCGCCAGCAGCCCTAAGGGCGGAGTGAACAATGAGCAGTTCTTC
many | - | TRBJ1-1 | TRBV11-2 | CASSSLGQLGTEAFF | TGTGCCAGCAGCTCGCTTGGACAGTTAGGCACTGAAGCTTTCTTT
- | TRBD1 | TRBJ2-7 | TRBV9 | CASSPGQGSVSYEQYF | TGTGCCAGCAGCCCGGGACAGGGATCCGTCTCCTACGAGCAGTACTTC
- | TRBD1 | TRBJ2-7 | TRBV29-1 | CSVGTGTSYEQYF | TGCAGCGTGGGGACAGGGACCTCCTACGAGCAGTACTTC
few | - | TRBJ2-5 | TRBV13 | CASSPLPEETQYF | TGTGCCAGCAGCCCGCTCCCAGAAGAGACCCAGTACTTC
few | - | TRBJ1-2 | TRBV29-1 | CSVEGLPYGYTF | TGCAGCGTTGAAGGACTTCCCTATGGCTACACCTTC
few | - | TRBJ2-5 | TRBV7-9 | CASSLGGNWYQETQYF | TGTGCCAGCAGCTTAGGTGGGAATTGGTACCAAGAGACCCAGTACTTC
- | - | TRBJ2-1 | TRBV28 | CASSFRPYEQFF | TGTGCCAGCAGTTTCCGACCGTATGAGCAGTTCTTC
many | - | TRBJ2-1 | TRBV11-2 | CASSLRTEGIYNEQFF | TGTGCCAGCAGCTTAAGGACAGAAGGGATATACAATGAGCAGTTCTTC
few | - | TRBJ2-7 | TRBV5-5 | CASSLAVEQYF | TGTGCCAGCAGCTTGGCGGTCGAGCAGTACTTC
- | - | TRBJ2-1 | TRBV29-1 | CCVDKAPSYNEQFF | TGCTGCGTTGATAAGGCACCCTCCTACAATGAGCAGTTCTTC
- | - | TRBJ1-5 | TRBV6-1 | CASSPKGDQPQHF | TGTGCCAGCAGTCCCAAGGGCGATCAGCCCCAGCATTTT
- | TRBD1 | TRBJ2-4 | TRBV11-2 | CASSSYRDRSKNTQYF | TGTGCCAGCAGCTCATATCGGGACAGGTCCAAAAACACTCAGTACTTC
- | - | TRBJ1-5 | TRBV4-2 | CASSQERGSGQPQHF | TGTGCCAGCAGCCAAGAGAGGGGTTCGGGTCAGCCCCAGCATTTT
- | - | TRBJ2-5 | TRBV11-2 | CASNFSGEETQYF | TGTGCCAGCAACTTCTCGGGGGAAGAGACCCAGTATTTC
- | - | TRBJ2-2 | TRBV11-3 | CASSIRTPGTGEPFF | TGTGCCAGCAGCATTAGGACCCCAGGGACCGGGGAGCCGTTTTTT
- | - | TRBJ1-1 | TRBV14 | CGSSQDLAESFF | TGTGGCAGCAGCCAAGACCTGGCTGAATCTTTCTTT
- | TRBD1 | TRBJ2-4 | TRBV5-1 | CASSLQGDIQYF | TGCGCCAGCAGTTTACAGGGGGACATTCAGTACTTC
few | - | TRBJ2-7 | TRBV10-2 | CASSEVGGADEQYF | TGCGCCAGCAGTGAAGTGGGGGGTGCGGACGAGCAGTACTTC
- | - | TRBJ1-1 | TRBV7-9 | CASSFDSEAFF | TGTGCCAGCAGCTTTGACAGCGAAGCTTTCTTT
- | - | TRBJ1-5 | TRBV12-5 | CASGLRGQGQEQPQHF | TGTGCTAGTGGTTTGCGGGGGCAGGGGCAGGAGCAGCCCCAGCATTTT
- | - | TRBJ1-5 | TRBV29-1 | CSVEESGDPNQPQHF | TGCAGCGTTGAAGAGAGCGGGGACCCCAATCAGCCCCAGCATTTT
- | - | TRBJ2-3 | TRBV11-2 | CACSLGSFPSTDTQYF | TGTGCCTGTAGCTTAGGCTCATTCCCTAGCACAGATACGCAGTATTTT
- | - | TRBJ2-1 | TRBV6-1 | CASSEGPTMNNAQFF | TGTGCCAGCAGTGAAGGTCCGACCATGAACAATGCGCAGTTCTTC
- | - | TRBJ1-5 | TRBV6-6 | CASSYSRSQCSNQPQHF | TGTGCCAGCAGTTACTCGAGGAGCCAATGTAGCAATCAGCCCCAGCATTTT
- | - | TRBJ1-5 | TRBV6-2/TRBV6-3 | CVSRRRTEKGSNQPQHF | TGTGTCAGCAGGCGGAGGACAGAAAAGGGATCCAATCAGCCCCAGCATTTT
- | - | TRBJ1-5 | TRBV19 | CASTTTGQPQHF | TGTGCCAGTACCACGACCGGGCAGCCCCAGCATTTT
- | TRBD1 | TRBJ2-7 | TRBV4-1 | CASSSLDRVGAHEQYF | TGCGCCAGCAGCTCCCTCGACAGGGTGGGCGCCCACGAGCAGTACTTC
- | TRBD1 | TRBJ2-1 | TRBV12-3/TRBV12-4 | CASSLGGTGGHDQFF | TGTGCCAGCAGTTTGGGCGGGACAGGGGGTCATGACCAGTTCTTC